A selection of T cell receptor beta chains follows, all from one sample in a study of blood T cells in healthy people across ages. Each CDR3 protein gets one entry after TCRdb re-called the 5' RACE reads with MiXCR. The profile covers about 970,000 distinct CDR3 sequences, with 45% to 60% appearing a single time and 20% to 25% taken by the ten largest. The sample consisted of blood. These receptors were collected from a woman aged 55-70 years in good health. The CDR3 runs from the conserved cysteine through the conserved F or W. The D gene is left open where the match is weak. Where a row states a size, it is once, few, many or the class of an expanded clone; other rows omit it.

DNA,CDR3,V,J,D,size
TGTGCCAGCAGTTTATATCTTTCGGCAGGGAGGGGGACCCAGTACTTC,CASSLYLSAGRGTQYF,TRBV28,TRBJ2-5,TRBD2,NA
TGTGCCAGCAGCCAAACAGGGGGCGCGGGGGGCGTAAGGGGGACCCAGTACTTC,CASSQTGGAGGVRGTQYF,TRBV3-1,TRBJ2-5,NA,NA
TGTGCCAGCAGCCAATCCGGGACGCAGTCCTACGAGCAGTACTTC,CASSQSGTQSYEQYF,TRBV5-5,TRBJ2-7,NA,few
TGTGCCAGCAGTTTTGTCGATGGAGAGACCCAGTACTTC,CASSFVDGETQYF,TRBV28,TRBJ2-5,NA,NA
TGCAGTGCTAGTGGCGGTTCCTACGAGCAGTACTTC,CSASGGSYEQYF,TRBV20-1,TRBJ2-7,NA,few
TGTGCCTGGAGTCCCGGGACCAGTACCTACAATGAGCAGTTCTTC,CAWSPGTSTYNEQFF,TRBV30,TRBJ2-1,NA,NA
TGTGCCACCAGCAGACTCATGGGGACAGGGGGCTACCAAGAGACCCAGTACTTC,CATSRLMGTGGYQETQYF,TRBV15,TRBJ2-5,TRBD1,NA
TGTGCCAGCAGCTTTCAAAGTTTATCGAGCTCCTACGAGCAGTACTTC,CASSFQSLSSSYEQYF,TRBV5-6,TRBJ2-7,NA,NA
TGTGCCAGCACAGACAGGGACGCCGATATTCAGCCCCAGCATTTT,CASTDRDADIQPQHF,TRBV2,TRBJ1-5,TRBD1,NA
TGTGCCAGCAGCTTAAGGGGACTAGCGGGCCGAAATGAGCAGTTCTTC,CASSLRGLAGRNEQFF,TRBV7-2,TRBJ2-1,TRBD2,few
TGCGCCAGCAGCATTGCACAGGGGAGCTCCTACAATGAGCAGTACTTC,CASSIAQGSSYNEQYF,TRBV4-1,TRBJ2-7,TRBD1,NA
TGCAGTGCTAGGAGGCAGGGGGCTGTCTACGAGCAGTACTTC,CSARRQGAVYEQYF,TRBV20-1,TRBJ2-7,TRBD1,NA
TGTGCCAGCAAGGAATGGGACAGGGGCATCCAGCCCCAGCATTTT,CASKEWDRGIQPQHF,TRBV6-2/TRBV6-3,TRBJ1-5,TRBD1,NA
TGCGCCAGCAGCCAAGATTCAGGGGGACTAGCGTATGACAATGAGCAGTTCTTC,CASSQDSGGLAYDNEQFF,TRBV4-1,TRBJ2-1,TRBD2,NA
TGTGCCAGCAGCATCAGACTAGCGGGAAGGAATGAGCAGTTCTTC,CASSIRLAGRNEQFF,TRBV5-5,TRBJ2-1,TRBD2,NA
TGCAGTGCTAGAGATACGGGAGGGGAGCTATTTTACGAGCAGTACTTC,CSARDTGGELFYEQYF,TRBV20-1,TRBJ2-7,TRBD2,few
TGCAGCGTTGAGGATACAGTAATCTATAGCAATCAGCCCCAGCATTTT,CSVEDTVIYSNQPQHF,TRBV29-1,TRBJ1-5,NA,NA
TGTGCCAGCGGGACGGAGACTTCCTACGAGCAGTACTTC,CASGTETSYEQYF,TRBV6-2/TRBV6-3,TRBJ2-7,NA,NA
TGTGCCAGCAGCTTAGCTGCCGGGACAGTCCCGTATGGCTACACCTTC,CASSLAAGTVPYGYTF,TRBV13,TRBJ1-2,TRBD1,NA
TGTGCCAGCAGCGAAGGACAGGGAGATTACTATGGCTACACCTTC,CASSEGQGDYYGYTF,TRBV7-9,TRBJ1-2,TRBD1,NA
TGTGCCAGCAGCCAAGGTAGGGGGGCAGAGCAGTTCTTC,CASSQGRGAEQFF,TRBV3-1,TRBJ2-1,NA,few
TGCGCCAGCAGCCAGGCCCCGGGGCTAGCAGTCTTCGAGCAGTACTTC,CASSQAPGLAVFEQYF,TRBV4-3,TRBJ2-7,NA,NA
TGCAGCGTTAAACCCGGACAGGTTAACACTGAAGCTTTCTTT,CSVKPGQVNTEAFF,TRBV29-1,TRBJ1-1,TRBD1,NA
TGCAGTGCTAGAGATCGACACGGGCTCGAGCAGTTCTTC,CSARDRHGLEQFF,TRBV20-1,TRBJ2-1,NA,NA
TGCAGTGCCACCGGGACTAGCGGGAGGGACTACGAGCAGTACTTC,CSATGTSGRDYEQYF,TRBV20-1,TRBJ2-7,TRBD2,few
TGTGCCAGCAGCCGGAGACAGGGAGCCCAAGAGACCCAGTACTTC,CASSRRQGAQETQYF,TRBV4-2,TRBJ2-5,TRBD1,many
TGCGCCAGCAGCTACCTCTTTAGCGGGAGTTCCGGGGAGCTGTTTTTT,CASSYLFSGSSGELFF,TRBV5-1,TRBJ2-2,TRBD2,NA
TGCAGTGCTAGATCGTCCCTTTCTGATCAGTACTTC,CSARSSLSDQYF,TRBV20-1,TRBJ2-7,NA,few
TGCGCCAGCAGAACCGTAGCGGGAGCAAATGAGCAGTTCTTC,CASRTVAGANEQFF,TRBV5-1,TRBJ2-1,TRBD2,few
TGTGCCAGCAACAACTACAATGAGCAGTTCTTC,CASNNYNEQFF,TRBV6-5,TRBJ2-1,NA,few